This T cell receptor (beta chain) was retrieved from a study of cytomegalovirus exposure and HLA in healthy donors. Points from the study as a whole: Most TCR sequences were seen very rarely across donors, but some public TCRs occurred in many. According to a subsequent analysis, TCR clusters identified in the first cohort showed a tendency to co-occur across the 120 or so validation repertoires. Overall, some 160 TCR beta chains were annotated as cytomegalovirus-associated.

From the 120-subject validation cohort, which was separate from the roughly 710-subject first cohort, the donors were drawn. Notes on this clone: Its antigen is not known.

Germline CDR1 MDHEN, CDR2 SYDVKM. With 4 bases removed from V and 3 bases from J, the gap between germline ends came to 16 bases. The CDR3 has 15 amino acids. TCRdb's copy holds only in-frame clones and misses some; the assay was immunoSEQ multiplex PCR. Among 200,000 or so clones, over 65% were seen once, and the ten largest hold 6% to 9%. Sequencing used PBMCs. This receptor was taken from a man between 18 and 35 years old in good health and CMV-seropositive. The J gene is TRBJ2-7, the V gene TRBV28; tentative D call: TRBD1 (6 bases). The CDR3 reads CASSYPRGAGYEQYF. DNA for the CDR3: TGTGCCAGCAGTTACCCCAGGGGCGCCGGCTACGAGCAGTACTTC.